This T cell receptor (beta chain) was sequenced during a study of untreated major depressive disorder. This CDR3 contains 17 residues. Libraries were prepared by immunoSEQ multiplex PCR; TCRdb keeps only in-frame clonotypes and omits some of them. The sample includes about 25,000 clones, 90% to 95% of them seen just once. As concerns this clone: Its antigen is unknown.

Regarding the study as a whole: Findings may not generalize because the study sample was small. TRBV05-01 (Vbeta 5.1) usage was higher in CD4+ T cells of depressed patients than controls.

Material: CD4+ T cells from PBMCs. V and J are TRBV21-1 and TRBJ1-2; TRBD1 is taken as the D call from the table, unchecked against the DNA. TRBV21-1 is reported as a pseudogene. This sequence was found in a woman younger than 45 with major depressive disorder. The CDR3 region is CASSKALGGQGVNGYTF. In DNA form, the CDR3 reads TGTGCCAGCAGCAAAGCGCTAGGGGGACAGGGGGTGAATGGCTACACCTTC.